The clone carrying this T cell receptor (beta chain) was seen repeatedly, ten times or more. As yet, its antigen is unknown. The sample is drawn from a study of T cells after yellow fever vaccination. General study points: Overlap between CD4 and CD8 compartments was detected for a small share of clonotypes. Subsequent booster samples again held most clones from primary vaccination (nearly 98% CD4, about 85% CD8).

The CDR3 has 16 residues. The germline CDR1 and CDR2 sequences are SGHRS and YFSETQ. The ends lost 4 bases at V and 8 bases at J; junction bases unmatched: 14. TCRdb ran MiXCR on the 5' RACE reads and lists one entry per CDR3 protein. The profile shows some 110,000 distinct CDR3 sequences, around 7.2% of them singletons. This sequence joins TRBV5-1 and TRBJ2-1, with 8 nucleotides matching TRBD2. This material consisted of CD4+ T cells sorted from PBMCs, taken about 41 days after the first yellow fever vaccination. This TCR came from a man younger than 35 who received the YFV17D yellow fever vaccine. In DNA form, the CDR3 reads TGCGCCAGCAGCAACGCGGGGGGCTCCCTGATGTATGAGCAGTTCTTC. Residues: CASSNAGGSLMYEQFF.